The subject of this entry is one TCR beta chain. Method: immunoSEQ multiplex PCR; TCRdb's copy keeps in-frame clones and lacks some. The top ten hold more than 4.5% of the sample, which has roughly 150,000 clones, roughly 84% seen once. The sample comes from a study of blood T cell repertoires in COVID-19. Study-wide background: T cells, B-cell-depleted T cells, or PBMCs provided the cDNA or gDNA that served as material.

Enrollees, roughly 18 to 95 years old, lived in about two dozen US areas. Participant-given clinical history determined each cohort assignment. The sample was PBMCs or T cells enriched from blood (not recorded which). The TCR comes from a man aged 65-85 years who had been exposed to COVID-19.

Written as DNA, the CDR3 is TGTGCCAGCAGCGGGACAGGGGAAGGCGAAAAACTGTTTTTT. Protein: CASSGTGEGEKLFF. The chain is built from TRBV3-1 (or the pseudogene TRBV3-2) and TRBJ1-4; TRBD1 agrees at 10 bases. CDR3 length: 14 amino acids. In germline, CDR1 is LGHDT, CDR2 YNNKEL (reference sequence). V lost 5 bases to trimming and J lost 8 bases; unmatched junction nucleotides: 5.